This TCR beta chain comes out of a study of cytomegalovirus exposure and HLA in healthy donors. The study, taken as a whole, reports: No immune exposure information besides CMV serostatus was available.

60 Vbeta and 13 Jbeta primers were used in PCR. Produced via immunoSEQ multiplex PCR; TCRdb's table is partial and in-frame only. This sample has approximately 160,000 clones, with over 70% found just once. In regard to this clone: Antigen unknown.

Germline-derived CDR1 and CDR2 are MNHEY and SMNVEV (reference sequence). The CDR3 length is 10 residues. Trimming pared 6 bases from V and 9 bases from J, leaving 5 bases between. The V call is TRBV27, the J call TRBJ1-4, with unresolved D. The specimen sequenced was PBMCs. The sequence came from a woman aged 45-60 years in good health and CMV-seropositive. The CDR3 sequence is CASSPKKLFF. The DNA of the CDR3 is TGTGCCAGCAGCCCTAAAAAACTGTTTTTT.